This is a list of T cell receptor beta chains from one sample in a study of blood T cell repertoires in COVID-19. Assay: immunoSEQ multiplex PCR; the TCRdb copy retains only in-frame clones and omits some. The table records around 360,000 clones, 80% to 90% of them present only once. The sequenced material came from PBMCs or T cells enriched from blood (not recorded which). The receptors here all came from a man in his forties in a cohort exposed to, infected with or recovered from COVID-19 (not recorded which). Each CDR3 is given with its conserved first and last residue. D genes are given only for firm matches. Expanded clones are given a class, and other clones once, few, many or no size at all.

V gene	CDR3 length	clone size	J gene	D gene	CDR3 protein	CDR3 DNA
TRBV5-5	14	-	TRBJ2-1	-	CASSRGSLQNEQFF	TGTGCCAGCAGTCGAGGGTCCCTTCAAAATGAGCAGTTCTTC
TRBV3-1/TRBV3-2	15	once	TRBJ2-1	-	CASSQGLGLYNEQFF	TGTGCCAGCAGCCAAGGACTAGGGCTTTACAATGAGCAGTTCTTC
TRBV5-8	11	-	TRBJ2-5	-	CASSLRGDQYF	TGTGCCAGCAGCTTACGGGGTGACCAGTACTTC
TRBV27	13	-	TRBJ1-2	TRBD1	CASSRQGRGGYTF	TGTGCCAGCAGCCGACAGGGCAGAGGTGGCTACACCTTC
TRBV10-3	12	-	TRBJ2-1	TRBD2	CATQSGANEQFF	TGTGCCACCCAGAGCGGGGCTAATGAGCAGTTCTTC
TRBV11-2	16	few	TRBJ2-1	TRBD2	CASSPTSGTSYNEQFF	TGTGCCAGCAGCCCCACTAGCGGGACATCCTACAATGAGCAGTTCTTC
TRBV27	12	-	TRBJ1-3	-	CASSSNGNTIYF	TGTGCCAGCAGTTCTAATGGAAACACCATATATTTT
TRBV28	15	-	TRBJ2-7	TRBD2	CASSYSGTPPYEQYF	TGTGCCAGCAGTTATAGCGGGACGCCCCCCTACGAGCAGTACTTC
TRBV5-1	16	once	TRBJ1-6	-	CASSPRRPGEGSPLHF	TGCGCCAGCAGCCCACGAAGGCCGGGGGAGGGTTCACCCCTCCACTTT
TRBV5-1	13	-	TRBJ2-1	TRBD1	CASSTGQYNEQFF	TGCGCCAGCAGCACGGGACAGTACAATGAGCAGTTCTTC
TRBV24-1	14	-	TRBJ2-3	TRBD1	CATNTGVSTDTQYF	TGTGCCACCAATACAGGGGTTAGCACAGATACGCAGTATTTT
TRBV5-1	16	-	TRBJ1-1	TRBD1	CASSLTTGTVNTEAFF	TGCGCCAGCAGCTTGACCACCGGGACAGTGAACACTGAAGCTTTCTTT
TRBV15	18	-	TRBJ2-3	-	CATSSHGQWIFSTDTQYF	TGTGCCACCAGCTCGCATGGACAGTGGATATTTAGCACAGATACGCAGTATTTT
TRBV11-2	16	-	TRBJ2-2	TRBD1	CASSLRTGAGAGELFF	TGTGCCAGCAGCCTCCGGACAGGGGCGGGGGCCGGGGAGCTGTTTTTT
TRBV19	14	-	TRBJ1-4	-	CASSISQRNEKLFF	TGTGCCAGTAGTATCTCCCAGAGGAATGAAAAACTGTTTTTT
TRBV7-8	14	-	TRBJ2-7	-	CASSPRQFSYEQYF	TGTGCCAGCAGCCCAAGACAGTTCTCCTACGAGCAGTACTTC
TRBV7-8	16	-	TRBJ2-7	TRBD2	CASSPRTSAYPYEQYF	TGTGCCAGCAGCCCCCGGACTAGCGCTTACCCCTACGAGCAGTACTTC
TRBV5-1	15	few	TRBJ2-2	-	CASNYDRGGTGELFF	TGCGCCAGCAACTACGACAGGGGAGGGACCGGGGAGCTGTTTTTT
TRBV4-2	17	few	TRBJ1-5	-	CASSQSGGWNSNQPQHF	TGTGCCAGCAGCCAAAGCGGGGGATGGAATAGCAATCAGCCCCAGCATTTT
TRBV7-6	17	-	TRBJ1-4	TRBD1	CASSRRQGVSSNEKLFF	TGTGCCAGCAGCCGCAGACAGGGGGTCTCTTCTAATGAAAAACTGTTTTTT
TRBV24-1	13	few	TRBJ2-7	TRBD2	CATSDRTSNEQYF	TGTGCCACCAGTGATCGGACTAGTAACGAGCAGTACTTC
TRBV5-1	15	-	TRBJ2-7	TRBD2	CASSFQGGSNYEQYF	TGCGCCAGCAGCTTTCAAGGCGGGAGTAACTACGAGCAGTACTTC
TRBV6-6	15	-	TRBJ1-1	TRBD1	CASSPGKGGNTEAFF	TGTGCCAGCAGTCCTGGGAAAGGGGGCAATACTGAAGCTTTCTTT
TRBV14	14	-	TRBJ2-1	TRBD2	CASSQDGGGNEQFF	TGTGCCAGCAGCCAAGACGGCGGGGGCAATGAGCAGTTCTTC
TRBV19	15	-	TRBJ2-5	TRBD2	CASSIGAGSRETQYF	TGTGCCAGTAGTATAGGAGCGGGGTCGAGGGAGACCCAGTACTTC
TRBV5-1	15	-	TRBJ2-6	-	CASSISGSGANVLTF	TGCGCCAGCAGCATATCAGGCTCTGGGGCCAACGTCCTGACTTTC
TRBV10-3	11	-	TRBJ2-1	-	CAISTVNEQFF	TGTGCCATCAGCACGGTTAATGAGCAGTTCTTC
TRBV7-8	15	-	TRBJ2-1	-	CASSLREGEYNEQFF	TGTGCCAGCAGCTTGAGGGAGGGGGAGTACAATGAGCAGTTCTTC
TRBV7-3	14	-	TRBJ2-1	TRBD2	CASSLGGTDNEQFF	TGTGCCAGCAGCTTGGGGGGGACGGACAATGAGCAGTTCTTC
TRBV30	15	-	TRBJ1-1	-	CAWSVRGERRTEAFF	TGTGCCTGGAGTGTACGAGGAGAACGGCGCACTGAAGCTTTCTTT
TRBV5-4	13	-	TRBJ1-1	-	CASSFDRGTEAFF	TGTGCCAGCAGCTTCGACCGAGGAACTGAAGCTTTCTTT
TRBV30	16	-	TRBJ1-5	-	CAWSRGSAYSNQPQHF	TGTGCCTGGAGTAGGGGGTCCGCGTATAGCAATCAGCCCCAGCATTTT
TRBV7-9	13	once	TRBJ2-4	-	CASSQTPLDIQYF	TGTGCCAGCAGCCAAACACCTCTAGACATTCAGTACTTC
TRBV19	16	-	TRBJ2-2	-	CASSGDSYINTGELFF	TGTGCCAGTAGCGGCGACAGCTATATCAACACCGGGGAGCTGTTTTTT
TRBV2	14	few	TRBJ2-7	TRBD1	CASSGIRGLFEQYF	TGTGCCAGCAGTGGGATAAGGGGGCTGTTCGAGCAGTACTTC
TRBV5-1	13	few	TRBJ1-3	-	CASSLGGGNTIYF	TGCGCCAGCAGCTTGGGGGGCGGAAACACCATATATTTT
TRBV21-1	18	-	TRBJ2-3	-	CASSNSPTGTGGADTQYF	TGTGCCAGCAGCAATTCACCTACCGGGACAGGTGGCGCAGATACGCAGTATTTT
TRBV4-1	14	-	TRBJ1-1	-	CASSQDSRSAEAFF	TGCGCCAGCAGCCAAGATTCTCGGTCGGCTGAAGCTTTCTTT
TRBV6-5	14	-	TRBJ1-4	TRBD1	CASMTGGKGEKLFF	TGTGCCAGCATGACAGGGGGAAAGGGTGAAAAACTGTTTTTT
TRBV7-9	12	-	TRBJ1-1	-	CASSLQDTEAFF	TGTGCCAGCAGCTTACAGGACACTGAAGCTTTCTTT
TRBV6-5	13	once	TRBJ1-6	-	CASSSLEESPLHF	TGTGCCAGCAGTTCGCTCGAGGAGTCACCCCTCCACTTT
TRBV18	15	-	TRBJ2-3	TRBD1	CASSYRQGSSDTQYF	TGTGCCAGCTCATACCGACAGGGGAGTTCAGATACGCAGTATTTT
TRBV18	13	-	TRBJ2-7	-	CASSPPVGYEQYF	TGTGCCAGCTCACCACCAGTCGGGTACGAGCAGTACTTC
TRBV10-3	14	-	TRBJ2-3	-	CAISRLDSTDTQYF	TGTGCCATCAGCCGACTAGACAGCACAGATACGCAGTATTTT
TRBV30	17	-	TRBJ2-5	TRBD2	CAWSPAGGVWDQETQYF	TGTGCCTGGAGCCCTGCGGGGGGGGTGTGGGACCAAGAGACCCAGTACTTC
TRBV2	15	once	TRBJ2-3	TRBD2	CASTDSGSGADTQYF	TGCGCCAGCACGGATAGCGGGAGCGGGGCAGATACGCAGTATTTT
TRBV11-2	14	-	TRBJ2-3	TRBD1	CASSYGDRTDTQYF	TGTGCCAGCAGTTATGGGGACAGGACAGATACGCAGTATTTT
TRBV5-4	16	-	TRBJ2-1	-	CASSLEGAPMGNEQFF	TGTGCCAGCAGCTTGGAAGGAGCCCCGATGGGCAATGAGCAGTTCTTC
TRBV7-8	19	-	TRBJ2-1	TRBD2	CASSSRYSGRRSSYNEQFF	TGTGCCAGCAGCTCAAGATATAGCGGGAGAAGAAGCTCCTACAATGAGCAGTTCTTC
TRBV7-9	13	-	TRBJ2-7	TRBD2	CASTKAGGPEQYF	TGTGCCAGCACCAAAGCGGGAGGGCCCGAGCAGTACTTC
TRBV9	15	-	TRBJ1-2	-	CASSVGRWGLSGYTF	TGTGCCAGCAGCGTAGGAAGGTGGGGGCTAAGTGGCTACACCTTC
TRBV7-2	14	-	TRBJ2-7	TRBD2	CASSPLRGAHEQYF	TGTGCCAGCAGCCCCCTGCGGGGGGCCCACGAGCAGTACTTC
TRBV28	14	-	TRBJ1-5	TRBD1	CASQTGGGNQPQHF	TGTGCCAGTCAGACAGGGGGCGGCAATCAGCCCCAGCATTTT